A selection of T cell receptor beta chains follows, all from one sample in a study of blood T cell repertoires in COVID-19. Clones were read by immunoSEQ multiplex PCR, and TCRdb kept only the in-frame ones, dropping some. The repertoire holds around 400,000 clones, with 90% to 95% as singletons. Sequencing was done on a sample of PBMCs or T cells enriched from blood (not recorded which). The source is a woman aged 35 to 49 who had been exposed to COVID-19. Both conserved end residues are part of each CDR3.

>TRBV3-1/TRBV3-2
CASSQDEGAGYGYTF
>TRBV5-1
CASSSQAGAGNTIYF
>TRBV18
CASSPRGGLEFEAFF
>TRBV19
CASSIGRGSGYTF
>TRBV20-1
CSASTGRNTEAFF
>TRBV7-9
CASSLEVPGGQVQETQYF
>TRBV5-1
CASSSGLAGGGPSTDTQYF
>TRBV5-1
CASSSGGQAAYGYTF
>TRBV12-3/TRBV12-4
CASSLITSGGYTF
>TRBV10-2
CASSEYRAYEQYF
>TRBV4-3
CASSQEMTSGKGVLTF
>TRBV27
CASSQRQGSTEAFF
>TRBV29-1
CSVGQANYGYTF
>TRBV6-5
CASSSGTGGYGYTF
>TRBV19
CASSTGVGEQYF
>TRBV18
CASSPPWTGSYEQYF
>TRBV5-1
CASSLTSGMGTGELFF
>TRBV11-2
CASSPTHQGNYGYTF
>TRBV5-1
CASSSSGQLNTEAFF
>TRBV19
CASTQGPNYGYTF
>TRBV7-9
CASSPGDWSYEQYF
>TRBV19
CASQDRDRETNSGAFF
>TRBV11-3
CASSPRLAAYEQYF
>TRBV5-8
CASSLYIRSDFYSNQPQHF
>TRBV5-4
CASSTRDIREQFF
>TRBV30
CAWRGQGAGEAFF
>TRBV5-1
CASSLGLAGSYEQYF
>TRBV6-5
CASSPRVVLNTEAFF
>TRBV19
CASTADRTHEQFF
>TRBV7-3
CASSRDRVNTGELFF
>TRBV12-3/TRBV12-4
CASQGNTEAFF
>TRBV5-1
CASSFLGSQETQYF
>TRBV12-3/TRBV12-4
CASRGGRHGYTF
>TRBV20-1
CSASTTGGEKLFF
>TRBV12-3/TRBV12-4
CASRFSITEAFF
>TRBV28
CASSLVQGGYGYTF
>TRBV2
CASTIRGEQYF
>TRBV5-1
CASSLEGTVNYGYTF
>TRBV2
CATSRGEGEAFF
>TRBV18
CASSPPDRGSPLHF
>TRBV19
CASSLGGTDTQYF
>TRBV10-3
CAISESIAGGPGVGYTF
>TRBV5-1
CASSRDYNEQFF
>TRBV7-2
CASSLPTLAAQFF
>TRBV24-1
CATSVTGRYGTEAFF
>TRBV27
CASSELAGVYNEQFF